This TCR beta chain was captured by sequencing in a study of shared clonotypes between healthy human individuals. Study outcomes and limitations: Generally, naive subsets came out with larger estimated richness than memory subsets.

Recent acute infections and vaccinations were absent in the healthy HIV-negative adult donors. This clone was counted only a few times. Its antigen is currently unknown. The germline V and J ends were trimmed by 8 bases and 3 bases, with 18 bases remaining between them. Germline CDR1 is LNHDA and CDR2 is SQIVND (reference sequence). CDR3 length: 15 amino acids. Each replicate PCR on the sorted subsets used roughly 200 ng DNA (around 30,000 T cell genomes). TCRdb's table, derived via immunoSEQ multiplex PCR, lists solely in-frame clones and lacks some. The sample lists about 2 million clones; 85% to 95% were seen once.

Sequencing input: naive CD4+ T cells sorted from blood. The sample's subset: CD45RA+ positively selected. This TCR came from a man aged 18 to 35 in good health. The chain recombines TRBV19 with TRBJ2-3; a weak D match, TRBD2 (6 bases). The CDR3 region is CASGPRGSGTDTQYF. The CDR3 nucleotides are TGTGCCAGTGGTCCACGGGGGTCGGGGACAGATACGCAGTATTTT.